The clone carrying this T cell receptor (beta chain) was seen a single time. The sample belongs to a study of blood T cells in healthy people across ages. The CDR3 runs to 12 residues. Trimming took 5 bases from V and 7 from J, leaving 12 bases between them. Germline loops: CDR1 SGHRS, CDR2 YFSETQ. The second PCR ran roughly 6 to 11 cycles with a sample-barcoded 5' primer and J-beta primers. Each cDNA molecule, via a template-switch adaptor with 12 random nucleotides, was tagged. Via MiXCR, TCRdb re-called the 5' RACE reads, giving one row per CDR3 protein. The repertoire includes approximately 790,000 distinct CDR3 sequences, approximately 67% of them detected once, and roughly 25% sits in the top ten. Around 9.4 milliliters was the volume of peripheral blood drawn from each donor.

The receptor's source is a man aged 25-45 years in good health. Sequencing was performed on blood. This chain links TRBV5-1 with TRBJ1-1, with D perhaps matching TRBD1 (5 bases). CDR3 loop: CASRGDSVEAFF. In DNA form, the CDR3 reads TGCGCCAGCAGAGGAGACAGTGTTGAAGCTTTCTTT. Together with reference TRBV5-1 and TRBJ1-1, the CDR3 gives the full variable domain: KAGVTQTPRYLIKTRGQQVTLSCSPISGHRSVSWYQQTPGQGLQFLFEYFSETQRNKGNFPGRFSGRQFSNSRSEMNVSTLELGDSALYLCASRGDSVEAFFGQGTRLTVV.